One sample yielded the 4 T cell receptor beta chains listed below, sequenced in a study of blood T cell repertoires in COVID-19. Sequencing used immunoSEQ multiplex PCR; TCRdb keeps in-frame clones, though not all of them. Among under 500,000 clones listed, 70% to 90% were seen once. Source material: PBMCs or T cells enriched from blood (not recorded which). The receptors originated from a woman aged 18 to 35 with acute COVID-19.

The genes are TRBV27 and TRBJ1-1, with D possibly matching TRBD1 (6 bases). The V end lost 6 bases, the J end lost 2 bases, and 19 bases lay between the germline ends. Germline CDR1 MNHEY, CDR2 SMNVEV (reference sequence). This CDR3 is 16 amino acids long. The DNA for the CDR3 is TGTGCCAGCAGGACCCCCGGTGGGGGCCTTAACACTGAAGCTTTCTTT. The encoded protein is CASRTPGGGLNTEAFF.

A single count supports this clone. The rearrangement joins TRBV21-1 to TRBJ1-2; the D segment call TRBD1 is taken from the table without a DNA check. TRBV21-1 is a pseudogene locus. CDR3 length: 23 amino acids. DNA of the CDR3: TGTGCCAGCAGCGCATCCCCGGACAGGAGGACTCCTAGGGTACTCGGTTTGGGTTATGGCTACACCTTC. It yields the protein CASSASPDRRTPRVLGLGYGYTF.

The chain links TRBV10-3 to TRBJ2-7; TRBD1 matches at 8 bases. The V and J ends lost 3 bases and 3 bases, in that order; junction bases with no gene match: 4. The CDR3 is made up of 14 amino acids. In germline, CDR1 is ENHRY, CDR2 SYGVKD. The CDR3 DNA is TGTGCCATCAGTGACGCGGGACAGGACTACGAGCAGTACTTC. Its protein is CAISDAGQDYEQYF.

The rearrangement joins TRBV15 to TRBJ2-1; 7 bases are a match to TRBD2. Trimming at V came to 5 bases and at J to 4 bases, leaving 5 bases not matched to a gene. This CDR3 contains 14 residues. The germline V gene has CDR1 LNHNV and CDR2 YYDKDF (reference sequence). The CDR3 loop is CATSRERGYNEQFF. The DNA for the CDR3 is TGTGCCACCAGCCGGGAGCGGGGTTACAATGAGCAGTTCTTC.